One and the same sample provided the 18 T cell receptor beta chains below, sequenced in a study of chronic HIV infection and antiretroviral therapy. TCRdb reprocessed the 5' RACE reads via MiXCR and lists one record per CDR3 protein. The data show more than 25,000 distinct CDR3 sequences, with about 8.6% seen just once and 2% to 2.5% held by the top ten. Sequencing input: peripheral blood. The receptors shown here come from an adult who had HIV and had not received antiretroviral therapy, or was an uninfected healthy control (not recorded which).

As regards this clonotype: A much more abundant neighbour one base away suggests this may be a read error. The conserved closing phenylalanine or tryptophan is absent in this CDR3, likely reflecting a read error. Here the CDR3 reads CASGQGAVTEAFL. As DNA, the CDR3 is TGTGCTAGTGGCCAGGGGGCGGTCACTGAAGCTTTCCTT. The chain carries TRBV12-5 and TRBJ1-1, with TRBD1 matching over 8 bases. The CDR3 runs 13 residues. Germline CDR1 reads LGHNT; CDR2 reads FRNRAP. With V trimmed by 6 bases and J by 4 bases, 4 bases remained unmatched.

The genes are TRBV6-1 and TRBJ2-2, with 10 bases that match TRBD2. The CDR3 runs to 16 residues. The junction had 4 bases not matched to a gene; V was cut back by 2 bases and J by 4 bases. Germline CDR1 is MNHNS and CDR2 is SASEGT. CDR3 loop: CASSELAGDTTGELFF. CDR3 sequence (DNA): TGTGCCAGCAGTGAACTAGCGGGGGATACCACCGGGGAGCTGTTTTTT.

The table lists this clonotype with many counts. As DNA, the CDR3 is TGTGCTAGTGGATTCTTTACAGGGGGACGGACAAACACTGAAGCTTTCTTT. Protein sequence: CASGFFTGGRTNTEAFF. V is TRBV12-5 and J is TRBJ1-1; 8 bases align to TRBD1. V lost 6 bases, J lost 2 bases, and 14 bases stayed unmatched. From germline, CDR1 is LGHNT and CDR2 FRNRAP. This CDR3 is 17 amino acids long.

This clonotype was seen many times. This chain links TRBV4-1 with TRBJ2-5; D gene unclear. V lost 0 bases, J lost 5 bases, and 7 bases lay in between. CDR3 length: 13 residues. CDR1 and CDR2 from the germline V gene are MGHRA and YSYEKL. The CDR3: CASSQERVETQYF. CDR3 nucleotides: TGCGCCAGCAGCCAAGAAAGGGTTGAGACCCAGTACTTC.

V and J are TRBV29-1 and TRBJ2-7; 8 bases match TRBD1. CDR1 SQVTM and CDR2 ANQGSEA come from the germline V gene. CDR3 length: 14 amino acids. Germline trimming cut 6 bases from V and 1 base from J; bases unmatched to any gene: 8. CDR3 sequence: CSVVQRQGSYEQYF. For the CDR3, the DNA is TGCAGCGTAGTTCAACGACAGGGGTCCTACGAGCAGTACTTC.

This clonotype was observed at least ten times. The chain employs TRBV11-2 and TRBJ2-7; 12 nucleotides line up with TRBD2. Germline V gene data show CDR1 as SGHAT and CDR2 as FQNNGV. This CDR3 is built from 17 residues. The junction had 8 bases not matched to a gene; V was cut back by 5 bases and J by 0 bases. The CDR3 DNA follows: TGTGCCAGCAGCCCGGGACTAGCGGGTCCCAGCTCCTACGAGCAGTACTTC. Encoded protein: CASSPGLAGPSSYEQYF.

This clonotype was counted many times. The CDR3 DNA follows: TGTGCCAGCAGCTTCCAACGGGATCGAGGCGAGCAGTACTTC. It specifies CASSFQRDRGEQYF. V and J are TRBV7-9 and TRBJ2-7, with D perhaps TRBD2 (5 bases). Trimming took off 3 bases at V and 6 bases at J, with 15 bases between the two ends. The CDR3 totals 14 residues. The germline CDR1 and CDR2 sequences are SEHNR and FQNEAQ (reference sequence).

This clonotype has ten or more counts. V and J are TRBV28 and TRBJ2-5, with D perhaps being TRBD1 or TRBD2 (5 bases each). The CDR3 is 15 amino acids. V was cut by 4 bases and J by 2 bases, with 14 bases left in between. Germline-derived CDR1 and CDR2 are MDHEN and SYDVKM. The CDR3 region is CASSSPGPGQETQYF. The CDR3 DNA is TGTGCCAGCAGTTCACCGGGACCCGGACAAGAGACCCAGTACTTC.

The chain has TRBV27 and TRBJ1-2; unclear D gene. Looked up from germline, CDR1 is MNHEY and CDR2 is SMNVEV (reference sequence). The V end was cut by 0 bases, the J end by 0 bases, with 8 bases between. The CDR3 extends over 15 amino acids. The CDR3 DNA is TGTGCCAGCAGTTTATCAGGACGGGCTAACTATGGCTACACCTTC. It yields the protein CASSLSGRANYGYTF.

This clonotype was counted ten times or more. The chain is built from TRBV20-1 and TRBJ2-5; 7 positions agree with TRBD2. This CDR3 region has 15 residues. Losses at the gene ends were 3 bases for V and 3 bases for J; bases not matched to a gene: 10. CDR1 is DFQATT and CDR2 is SNEGSKA in the germline V gene (reference sequence). The chain's CDR3 is CSARKLATDKETQYF. The DNA of the CDR3 is TGCAGTGCTAGGAAACTAGCGACGGACAAAGAGACCCAGTACTTC.

This clonotype was seen repeatedly, ten times or more. V is TRBV7-9 and J is TRBJ2-1; D might be TRBD2 (6 bases). Trimming cost V 5 bases and J 6 bases, with 8 bases left between them. CDR1 SEHNR and CDR2 FQNEAQ come from the germline V gene (reference sequence). The length of the CDR3 is 12 residues. The CDR3 coding sequence is TGTGCCAGCAGCAGGGGAGGCAATGAGCAGTTCTTC. Translation gives CASSRGGNEQFF.

The table lists this clonotype with a few counts. The genes are TRBV7-2 and TRBJ2-1; D may be TRBD1 (6 bases). Germline V gene sequence: CDR1 SGHTA, CDR2 FQGNSA. This CDR3 contains 14 residues. The V end was cut by 1 base, the J end by 8 bases, with 12 bases between. CDR3 protein: CASSLEEWGHEQFF. CDR3 DNA sequence: TGTGCCAGCAGCTTAGAGGAATGGGGGCATGAGCAGTTCTTC.

The table lists this clonotype with many counts. This sequence joins TRBV29-1 and TRBJ2-3, with 16 bases aligning to TRBD2. The V gene end was trimmed by 3 bases and the J gene end by 8 bases; junction bases not matched to a gene: 5. Germline assignment: CDR1 SQVTM and CDR2 ANQGSEA. The CDR3 runs 15 residues. CDR3 in DNA: TGCAGCGTTGACTCGGGACTAGCGGGAGGGGGTACGCAGTATTTT. This translates into CSVDSGLAGGGTQYF.

J is TRBJ1-2 and V is TRBV18; D unresolved. CDR3 length: 14 residues. Trimming took 3 bases from V and 0 from J, leaving 8 bases between them. CDR1 is KGHSH, CDR2 LQKENI, per germline. The CDR3 loop reads CASSPDGPNYGYTF. DNA for the CDR3: TGTGCCAGCTCACCGGACGGCCCTAACTATGGCTACACCTTC.

V gene TRBV24-1 combines with J gene TRBJ2-2, with D possibly called TRBD1 or TRBD2 (5 bases each). The CDR3 runs to 15 residues. Germline V gene data show CDR1 as KGHDR and CDR2 as SFDVKD. Trimming took off 9 bases at V and 5 bases at J, with 18 bases between the two ends. The DNA of the CDR3 is TGTGCCACCTCCCCCGGGGCCGCCGGGACCGGGGAGCTGTTTTTT. Translating gives CATSPGAAGTGELFF.

The rearrangement uses TRBV25-1 and TRBJ2-5; tentatively, D is TRBD2 (5 bases). Trimming left V 2 bases short and J 5 bases short, with 18 bases between. Germline CDR1 and CDR2: MGHDK and SYGVNS. This CDR3 spans 16 amino acids. CDR3: CASSEARGSPSETQYF. The CDR3 DNA reads TGTGCCAGCAGTGAAGCCCGGGGATCACCGTCGGAGACCCAGTACTTC.

CDR3 protein: CASSYSSGAVYEQYF. The CDR3 nucleotides read TGTGCCAGCAGTTACTCCTCAGGGGCCGTCTACGAGCAGTACTTC. This rearrangement joins TRBV6-5 to TRBJ2-7; weak D call: TRBD1 (6 bases). CDR3 length: 15 amino acids. Trimming left V 0 bases short and J 3 bases short, with 12 bases between. Germline loops: CDR1 MNHEY, CDR2 SVGAGI.

This clonotype was observed a few times. V usage is TRBV27 and J usage is TRBJ2-2; tentatively, D is TRBD2 (5 bases). Trimming removed 2 bases at V and 6 bases at J, with 7 bases between. Per germline, CDR1 MNHEY and CDR2 SMNVEV (reference sequence). CDR3 size: 13 residues. CDR3 DNA: TGTGCCAGCAGTTTAGAGCGGTCCGGGGAGCTGTTTTTT. Its protein is CASSLERSGELFF.